The next 13 T cell receptor beta chains were all read from a single sample in a study of beta chain features in type 1 diabetes. Points from the study as a whole: When Type 1 diabetes patients were examined, their TCRB CDR3s proved moderately but significantly shorter in all four CD4+ subsets.

The isolated RNA, all of it, was reverse transcribed, so expressed TCRB transcripts were what got sequenced. Libraries were prepared by immunoSEQ multiplex PCR; TCRdb keeps only in-frame clonotypes and omits some of them. Here the sample spans roughly 180,000 clones, roughly 7.1% being singletons. These receptors' antigens are unknown. Sequenced sample: central memory CD4+ T cells from blood. The receptors were sampled from a woman aged 40-49 years with type 1 diabetes.

This clone has more than one count but fewer than ten. The chain joins TRBV27 to TRBJ2-3, with TRBD2 identical over 10 bases. This CDR3 region has 14 residues. The V gene's germline CDR1 is MNHEY and CDR2 SMNVEV (reference sequence). Losses at the gene ends were 5 bases for V and 7 bases for J; bases not matched to a gene: 6. CDR3 sequence reads: CASSDWTSGNTQYF. In DNA form, the CDR3 reads TGTGCCAGCAGTGATTGGACTAGCGGTAATACGCAGTATTTT.

This clone was observed a few times. The chain uses TRBV7-3 and TRBJ2-3; 12 nucleotides agree with TRBD2. CDR1 and CDR2 from the germline V gene are SGHTA and FQGTGA. V shed 3 bases, J shed 6 bases, and the junction held 7 bases outside the gene matches. The CDR3 has 16 amino acids. CDR3: CASSFSTSGSRDTQYF. CDR3 nucleotides: TGTGCCAGCAGCTTTTCGACTAGCGGGAGTAGGGATACGCAGTATTTT.

The V gene is TRBV27, the J gene TRBJ1-2; TRBD1 is a possible D gene (6 bases). The germline gives CDR1 MNHEY, CDR2 SMNVEV (reference sequence). The CDR3 consists of 14 residues. Trimming pared 2 bases from V and 8 bases from J, leaving 15 bases between. CDR3 sequence reads: CASSLGSQGLGYTF. The CDR3 DNA is TGTGCCAGCAGTTTAGGGTCACAGGGATTGGGCTACACCTTC.

At least ten counts were recorded for this clone. The CDR3 coding sequence is TGTGCCATCAGTGAGAACTCGGGACAAGCTAACTATGGCTACACCTTC. As protein: CAISENSGQANYGYTF. V and J are TRBV10-3 and TRBJ1-2, with D possibly being TRBD1 (6 bases). CDR1 and CDR2 from the germline V gene are ENHRY and SYGVKD. This CDR3 is 16 amino acids long. Trimming took off 2 bases at V and 0 bases at J, with 13 bases between the two ends.

This clone was counted between two and nine times. The rearrangement links TRBV7-2 to TRBJ2-7; weak D call: TRBD1 (6 bases). Germline V gene data show CDR1 as SGHTA and CDR2 as FQGNSA. The CDR3 runs 13 residues. Trimming took off 5 bases at V and 7 bases at J, with 15 bases between the two ends. CDR3 residues: CASSPTGSLEQYF. For the CDR3, the DNA is TGTGCCAGCAGCCCTACAGGGTCCTTGGAGCAGTACTTC.

The V gene is TRBV6-5, the J gene TRBJ1-2; 8 bases are shared with TRBD1. Trimming took 2 bases from V and 6 from J; bases not matched to a gene: 5. Germline lookup yields CDR1 MNHEY and CDR2 SVGAGI. This CDR3 has 14 residues. The CDR3 coding sequence is TGTGCCAGCAGTTACATGGACAGGGAGGATGGCTACACCTTC. Translation gives CASSYMDREDGYTF.

This chain links TRBV20-1 with TRBJ2-7; D unclear. In germline, CDR1 is DFQATT, CDR2 SNEGSKA (reference sequence). The CDR3 totals 10 residues. The ends were cut back, 6 bases at V and 5 bases at J, with 8 bases in the middle. The CDR3 DNA reads TGCAGTGCCGGTTTCCACGAGCAGTACTTC. Encoded protein: CSAGFHEQYF.

This clone occurred many times. The rearrangement joins TRBV7-2 to TRBJ2-3; 10 bases match TRBD2. V lost 3 bases and J lost 0; bases outside the gene matches: 3. The CDR3 covers 16 residues. The germline CDR1 and CDR2 sequences are SGHTA and FQGNSA. CDR3 DNA sequence: TGTGCCAGCAGCTTCCTAGCGGGGGCTAGCACAGATACGCAGTATTTT. This sequence encodes CASSFLAGASTDTQYF.

In its sample, this clone was seen many times. The chain links TRBV29-1 to TRBJ2-7, with D unclear. The CDR3 is made up of 10 amino acids. With 3 bases removed from V and 2 bases from J, the gap between germline ends came to 2 bases. The germline CDR1 and CDR2 sequences are SQVTM and ANQGSEA. The CDR3 bases are TGCAGCGTTGACACCTACGAGCAGTACTTC. Its protein is CSVDTYEQYF.

The J gene is TRBJ1-1, the V gene TRBV29-1, with a possible D match to TRBD1 (5 bases). The V end lost 3 bases, the J end lost 2 bases, and 10 bases lay between the germline ends. This CDR3 has 13 residues. Looked up from germline, CDR1 is SQVTM and CDR2 is ANQGSEA. The CDR3 region has the DNA TGCAGCGTTGAGGAGACAGAAAACACTGAAGCTTTCTTT. This gives the protein CSVEETENTEAFF.

This clone occurred a few times. The rearrangement uses TRBV30 and TRBJ2-7, with D possibly matching TRBD2 (6 bases). From germline, CDR1 is GTSNPN and CDR2 SVGIG (reference sequence). Trimming removed 4 bases at V and 0 bases at J, with 16 bases between. This CDR3 contains 15 residues. CDR3 in amino acids: CAWNPLGGSSYEQYF. CDR3 DNA sequence: TGTGCCTGGAACCCCCTGGGAGGAAGCTCCTACGAGCAGTACTTC. Looking up the rest from reference TRBV30 and TRBJ2-7 gives the full variable domain: SQTIHQWPATLVQPVGSPLSLECTVEGTSNPNLYWYRQAAGRGLQLLFYSVGIGQISSEVPQNLSASRPQDRQFILSSKKLLLSDSGFYLCAWNPLGGSSYEQYFGPGTRLTVT.

This clone was observed a few times. This chain connects TRBV27 to TRBJ1-4; TRBD1 aligns across 8 bases. CDR1 is MNHEY, CDR2 SMNVEV, per germline (reference sequence). Trimming took 7 bases from V and 8 from J; bases not matched to a gene: 9. The CDR3 is 14 amino acids. The CDR3 sequence is CASKGTGWNEKLFF. The CDR3, as DNA: TGTGCCAGCAAGGGGACAGGTTGGAACGAAAAACTGTTTTTT.

The rearrangement links TRBV6-5 to TRBJ1-1, with 9 bases aligning to TRBD1. This CDR3 region has 15 residues. The V segment lost 7 bases and the J segment 2 bases; nucleotides outside the gene matches: 8. The V gene's germline CDR1 is MNHEY and CDR2 SVGAGI. CDR3 nucleotide sequence: TGTGCCAGCAAGATACCGGGACAGGGTAACACTGAAGCTTTCTTT. It translates to CASKIPGQGNTEAFF.